The clone carrying this TCR beta chain has just a few counts. Its antigen is not known. The data belong to a study of post-analysis software for immune sequencing data. The study's findings and limits: Co-batched samples clustered tightly together by F measure. Elevated frequency relative to controls characterized roughly five TRBV segments in patients, TRBV5-6, TRBV5-1 and TRBV20-1 among them.

The library was made from cDNA and included unique molecular identifiers. T cells numbering roughly 1 to 10 million yielded some 520,000 cDNA molecules. TCRdb fed the PCR reads into MiXCR, producing one record per CDR3 protein. The sample holds about 160,000 distinct CDR3 sequences; under 40% are singletons and the top ten take around 30%. The CDR3 length is 14 residues. The V and J ends lost 3 bases and 3 bases, in that order; junction bases with no gene match: 3. CDR1 is DFQATT and CDR2 is SNEGSKA in the germline V gene (reference sequence). The input for sequencing was blood, taken after autologous hematopoietic stem cell transplantation. This sequence originates from a girl aged 5-17 years with multiple sclerosis. The J gene is TRBJ2-5, the V gene TRBV20-1, with 11 bases fitting TRBD2. This chain's CDR3 is CSARPLAGEETQYF. The CDR3 nucleotides are TGCAGTGCTAGGCCACTAGCGGGAGAAGAGACCCAGTACTTC.